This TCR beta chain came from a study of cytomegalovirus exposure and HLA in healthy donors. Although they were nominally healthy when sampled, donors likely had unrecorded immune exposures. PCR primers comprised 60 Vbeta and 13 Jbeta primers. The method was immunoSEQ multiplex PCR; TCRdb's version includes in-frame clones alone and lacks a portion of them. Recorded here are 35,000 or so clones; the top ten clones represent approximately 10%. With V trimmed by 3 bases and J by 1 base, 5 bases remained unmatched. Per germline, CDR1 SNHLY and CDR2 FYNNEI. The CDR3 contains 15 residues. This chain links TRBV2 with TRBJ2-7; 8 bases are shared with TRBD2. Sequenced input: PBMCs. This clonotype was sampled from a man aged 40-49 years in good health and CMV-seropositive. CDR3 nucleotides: TGTGCCAGCAGTGAGGAGCGGGGGTTTTCCTACGAGCAGTACTTC. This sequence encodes CASSEERGFSYEQYF.